This paragraph covers one TCR beta chain sequence. The germline gives CDR1 KGHDR, CDR2 SFDVKD. Trimming left V 1 base short and J 0 bases short, with 9 bases between. This CDR3 has 16 residues. The data were taken from a study of blood T cell repertoires in COVID-19. Produced via immunoSEQ multiplex PCR; TCRdb's table is partial and in-frame only. The repertoire consists of 250,000 to 350,000 clones, with about nine tenths occurring once and the leading ten covering more than 2%. The TCR originated in a young man with active or convalescent COVID-19. The chain joins TRBV24-1 to TRBJ1-3; D unresolved. Material for sequencing was peripheral blood. The chain's CDR3 is CATSDFRLSSGNTIYF. CDR3 nucleotides: TGTGCCACCAGTGATTTCAGACTCAGCTCTGGAAACACCATATATTTT.